Below are 26 T cell receptor beta chains sequenced from a single sample in a study of cytomegalovirus exposure and HLA in healthy donors (dated by TCRdb to 2017 to 2019). Library method: the immunoSEQ multiplex PCR assay. For the multiplex PCR, a mixture combining 60 forward primers for TCR Vbeta segments and 13 reverse primers for TCR Jbeta segments was used. TCRdb provides this immuneACCESS table in a form limited to in-frame rearrangements. Some clones are lacking; in checked studies, under half of them reflect an unresolved V gene, and why the rest are absent is not known. The sample table records about 130,000 clones; approximately 75% of these occur just once. The ten largest clones take up approximately 5.6% of the sample. The source material was PBMCs. The receptors shown here come from a middle-aged woman in good health and CMV-seropositive.

The rearrangement links TRBV18 to TRBJ1-5, with D tentatively TRBD1 (6 bases). V was pared by 3 bases and J by 4 bases, with 10 bases between. This CDR3 spans 14 amino acids. Germline CDR1 and CDR2: KGHSH and LQKENI. The CDR3 is CASSPTQGNQPQHF. The DNA for the CDR3 is TGTGCCAGCTCACCTACACAGGGAAATCAGCCCCAGCATTTT.

The V and J genes are TRBV30 and TRBJ2-5; D possibly corresponds to TRBD1 (6 bases). The assigned J gene may be wrong: the sequence end matches TRBJ2-7 better. This CDR3 region has 12 residues. The germline V gene has CDR1 GTSNPN and CDR2 SVGIG (reference sequence). CDR3 sequence (DNA): TGTGCCTGGATACAGGGATCCTACGAGCAGTACTTC. It is translated as CAWIQGSYEQYF.

As to this clone: An end of the junction does not agree with germline; a read error may underlie this. The chain employs TRBV7-7 and TRBJ2-7; 10 bases are shared with TRBD1. The CDR3 is made up of 14 amino acids. Germline V gene sequence: CDR1 SSHAT, CDR2 FNYEAQ (reference sequence). CDR3 DNA sequence: TGTGCTAGCAGCTCAGGACAGGGGGGCTACGAGCAGTACTTC. Protein: CASSSGQGGYEQYF.

The chain links TRBV30 to TRBJ1-1; no definite D call. V lost 0 bases, J lost 7 bases, and 12 bases lay in between. Germline V gene lookup returns CDR1 GTSNPN and CDR2 SVGIG (reference sequence). The CDR3 is made up of 13 amino acids. The CDR3 DNA reads TGTGCCTGGAGTGTAGCGCAGAATTTTGAAGCTTTCTTT. It yields the protein CAWSVAQNFEAFF.

In its sample, this clone was seen once. The V and J genes are TRBV28 and TRBJ2-1; tentative D call: TRBD2 (5 bases). The CDR3 covers 11 residues. Trimming shortened V by 5 bases and J by 11 bases, and 10 bases separated the two germline ends. Germline-derived CDR1 and CDR2 are MDHEN and SYDVKM. The CDR3 coding sequence is TGTGCCAGCAGTCTCCGGGATCAGCAGTTCTTC. Translation: CASSLRDQQFF.

The J gene is TRBJ1-2, the V gene TRBV27; D is unclear. The CDR3 totals 14 residues. Deletions cut 7 bases from V and 4 bases from J, with 16 bases between. The germline V gene encodes CDR1 MNHEY and CDR2 SMNVEV (reference sequence). CDR3 region: CASISPGSSYGYTF. In DNA, the CDR3 is TGTGCCAGCATTTCCCCCGGGAGTTCCTATGGCTACACCTTC.

Note on this clone: A junction end diverges from the germline sequence, so it may reflect a read error. V is TRBV7-7 and J is TRBJ2-5; possible D gene TRBD1, 5 bases. Germline V lookup: CDR1 SSHAT, CDR2 FNYEAQ (reference sequence). The CDR3 consists of 14 residues. CDR3 coding DNA: TGTGCTAGCAGCCCCGTCACGGACAATGGGCCCCAGTACTTC. Protein: CASSPVTDNGPQYF.

The V and J genes are TRBV12-5 and TRBJ1-5; the match to TRBD1 covers 7 bases. The CDR3 has 15 residues. The V gene's germline CDR1 is LGHNT and CDR2 FRNRAP. J was trimmed by 3 bases and V by 4 bases; bases with no gene match: 6. CDR3 DNA: TGTGCTAGTGGTTCGACAGGGAGTAACAATCAGCCCCAGCATTTT. Translation: CASGSTGSNNQPQHF.

The CDR3 here is CASASSGIRDGEQYF. The DNA of the CDR3 is TGTGCCAGCGCTTCGAGCGGGATAAGAGACGGCGAGCAGTACTTC. The rearrangement joins TRBV2 to TRBJ2-7; TRBD2 agrees at 7 bases. V lost 8 bases to trimming and J lost 6 bases; unmatched junction nucleotides: 16. Germline V gives CDR1 SNHLY, CDR2 FYNNEI. The CDR3 covers 15 residues.

The CDR3 protein is CASSVGGGASYNEQFF. The CDR3 region has the DNA TGTGCCAGCAGCGTCGGCGGGGGGGCATCCTACAATGAGCAGTTCTTC. The chain employs TRBV9 and TRBJ2-1; 9 nucleotides match TRBD2. V lost 2 bases and J lost 1; bases outside the gene matches: 4. CDR3 size: 16 residues. Per germline, CDR1 SGDLS and CDR2 YYNGEE.

This sequence joins TRBV5-1 and TRBJ1-2, with D unresolved. Germline CDR1 is SGHRS and CDR2 is YFSETQ. Trimming took off 0 bases at V and 11 bases at J, with 20 bases between the two ends. The CDR3 has 15 residues. The CDR3 nucleotides are TGCGCCAGCAGCTTGGAAGCGGCCCCCCAGGAATCATACACCTTC. It encodes CASSLEAAPQESYTF.

This rearrangement joins TRBV4-3 to TRBJ2-1, with 7 bases aligning to TRBD2. The J segment lost 6 bases and the V segment lost 1 base, leaving 9 bases of the junction unmatched. The CDR3 length is 16 residues. The germline V gene encodes CDR1 LGHNA and CDR2 YSLEER. CDR3 DNA: TGCGCCAGCAGCCAAGGAGCGGGATCGAGTGGCAATGAGCAGTTCTTC. It specifies CASSQGAGSSGNEQFF.

The CDR3 protein is CATSSHGSATPYEQYF. In nucleotides, the CDR3 is TGTGCCACCAGCAGCCACGGGAGCGCGACCCCCTACGAGCAGTACTTC. J is TRBJ2-7 and V is TRBV15, with D perhaps matching TRBD2 (6 bases). V was pared by 3 bases and J by 2 bases, with 17 bases between. CDR1 LNHNV and CDR2 YYDKDF come from the germline V gene (reference sequence). The CDR3 length is 16 residues. Filled out from reference TRBV15 and TRBJ2-7, the complete variable domain reads DAMVIQNPRYQVTQFGKPVTLSCSQTLNHNVMYWYQQKSSQAPKLLFHYYDKDFNNEADTPDNFQSRRPNTSFCFLDIRSPGLGDTAMYLCATSSHGSATPYEQYFGPGTRLTVT.

The CDR3 is CASSPGTGSPSGRRFFTDTQYF. The CDR3 coding sequence is TGCGCCAGCAGCCCCGGGACAGGGAGTCCTAGCGGGCGCCGCTTCTTCACAGATACGCAGTATTTT. The chain employs TRBV5-1 and TRBJ2-3, with D perhaps TRBD1 (9 bases). Germline CDR1 reads SGHRS; CDR2 reads YFSETQ. The V end lost 4 bases, the J end lost 2 bases, and 35 bases lay between the germline ends. The CDR3 consists of 22 residues.

The V call is TRBV7-2, the J call TRBJ2-7; TRBD1 matches 7 bases. The germline gives CDR1 SGHTA, CDR2 FQGNSA. The CDR3 consists of 15 residues. V was pared by 2 bases and J by 5 bases, with 9 bases of the junction left unmatched. Here the CDR3 reads CASSLQSQGVDEQYF. CDR3 nucleotides: TGTGCCAGCAGCTTACAATCTCAGGGGGTAGACGAGCAGTACTTC. The full variable domain, in which reference TRBV7-2 and TRBJ2-7 provide the parts outside the CDR3, is GAGVSQSPSNKVTEKGKDVELRCDPISGHTALYWYRQSLGQGLEFLIYFQGNSAPDKSGLPSDRFSAERTGGSVSTLTIQRTQQEDSAVYLCASSLQSQGVDEQYFGPGTRLTVT.

The chain has TRBV10-3 and TRBJ2-3; 9 bases are shared with TRBD2. Trimming took 3 bases from V and 3 from J; bases not matched to a gene: 7. CDR1 ENHRY and CDR2 SYGVKD come from the germline V gene. The CDR3 has 16 residues. The CDR3 DNA is TGTGCCATCAGTGATTCGGTAGCGGGGGATACAGATACGCAGTATTTT. Its protein is CAISDSVAGDTDTQYF.

This clone has a handful of counts. The rearrangement joins TRBV15 to TRBJ1-2, with D tentatively TRBD1 (6 bases). Germline V gene lookup returns CDR1 LNHNV and CDR2 YYDKDF (reference sequence). V gave up 0 bases and J gave up 8 bases, with 22 bases separating them. The CDR3 is 17 amino acids. The CDR3 loop is CATSRDRQAVGSGGYTF. The DNA for the CDR3 is TGTGCCACCAGCAGAGATCGACAGGCTGTAGGTTCTGGGGGCTACACCTTC. Variable domain in full (rest from reference TRBV15 and TRBJ1-2): DAMVIQNPRYQVTQFGKPVTLSCSQTLNHNVMYWYQQKSSQAPKLLFHYYDKDFNNEADTPDNFQSRRPNTSFCFLDIRSPGLGDTAMYLCATSRDRQAVGSGGYTFGSGTRLTVV.

The chain links TRBV29-1 to TRBJ1-4, with 7 bases that match TRBD1. The V gene's germline CDR1 is SQVTM and CDR2 ANQGSEA. J was trimmed by 7 bases and V by 1 base; bases with no gene match: 6. The CDR3 totals 14 residues. The CDR3 DNA sequence: TGCAGCGTTGAAGGTGACAGGGTGGGTGAAAAACTGTTTTTT. The encoded protein is CSVEGDRVGEKLFF.

The sample holds a few counts of this clone. V usage is TRBV18 and J usage is TRBJ1-2, with D tentatively TRBD1 (6 bases). Trimming took off 0 bases at V and 7 bases at J, with 12 bases between the two ends. The germline CDR1 and CDR2 sequences are KGHSH and LQKENI. The CDR3 contains 14 residues. CDR3 nucleotides: TGTGCCAGCTCACCACCTTTACAGGGTACTGGCTACACCTTC. Protein sequence: CASSPPLQGTGYTF. Based on the CDR3 plus reference TRBV18 and TRBJ1-2, the full variable domain is NAGVMQNPRHLVRRRGQEARLRCSPMKGHSHVYWYRQLPEEGLKFMVYLQKENIIDESGMPKERFSAEFPKEGPSILRIQQVVRGDSAAYFCASSPPLQGTGYTFGSGTRLTVV.

The chain joins TRBV9 to TRBJ1-2; no clear D gene. Per the germline V gene, CDR1 is SGDLS and CDR2 is YYNGEE. CDR3 length: 13 amino acids. Trimming pared 1 base from V and 8 bases from J, leaving 12 bases between. CDR3 DNA sequence: TGTGCCAGCAGCGTAAGCCTCATAGAGGGCTACACCTTC. Translated, it gives CASSVSLIEGYTF. The variable domain in full, completed from reference TRBV9 and TRBJ1-2, reads DSGVTQTPKHLITATGQRVTLRCSPRSGDLSVYWYQQSLDQGLQFLIQYYNGEERAKGNILERFSAQQFPDLHSELNLSSLELGDSALYFCASSVSLIEGYTFGSGTRLTVV.

This clone has more than one count but fewer than ten. V usage is TRBV29-1 and J usage is TRBJ1-1; D might be TRBD1 (5 bases). This CDR3 has 17 residues. CDR1 and CDR2 from the germline V gene are SQVTM and ANQGSEA. V lost 0 bases, J lost 5 bases, and 22 bases lay in between. The CDR3 DNA reads as TGCAGCGTTGAAGAATGGCTCGCAGGGAGGTATGGGACTGAAGCTTTCTTT. Protein sequence: CSVEEWLAGRYGTEAFF.

V and J are TRBV29-1 and TRBJ2-7, with TRBD2 identical over 15 bases. The J segment lost 7 bases and the V segment lost 3 bases, leaving 7 bases of the junction unmatched. The CDR3 sequence is 15 residues long. The V gene's germline CDR1 is SQVTM and CDR2 ANQGSEA. CDR3 in amino acids: CSVDHPGTSGREQYF. In DNA, the CDR3 is TGCAGCGTTGATCACCCCGGGACTAGCGGGAGGGAGCAGTACTTC.

The chain has TRBV29-1 and TRBJ2-5, with D uncertain. The better agreement between TRBJ2-7 and the DNA end casts doubt on the J call. The CDR3 is made up of 13 amino acids. Per germline, CDR1 SQVTM and CDR2 ANQGSEA. The CDR3 reads CSVEVRTSYEQYF. DNA for the CDR3: TGCAGCGTTGAAGTCCGCACCTCCTACGAGCAGTACTTC.

The chain employs TRBV6-5 and TRBJ2-5; TRBD1 aligns across 8 bases. The closer fit of TRBJ2-7 to the DNA end suggests the J call may be wrong. The CDR3 is 13 amino acids. CDR1 is MNHEY and CDR2 is SVGAGI in the germline V gene. CDR3 residues: CASSGQGSNEQYF. The CDR3, as DNA: TGTGCCAGCAGCGGACAGGGCAGTAACGAGCAGTACTTC.

This clone was picked up a small number of times. The V call is TRBV6-1, the J call TRBJ1-1; TRBD1 matches at 12 bases. Germline assignment: CDR1 MNHNS and CDR2 SASEGT. The J segment lost 2 bases and the V segment lost 3 bases, leaving 1 base of the junction unmatched. The CDR3 totals 15 residues. The CDR3 sequence: CASSDGTGGNTEAFF. As DNA, the CDR3 is TGTGCCAGCAGTGATGGGACAGGGGGCAACACTGAAGCTTTCTTT.

The CDR3 nucleotides are TGTGCCAGCAGTGCCGACAGGGCGGGCGACGAGCAGTACTTC. Translated: CASSADRAGDEQYF. This rearrangement joins TRBV6-1 to TRBJ2-7; 7 bases fit TRBD1. The germline CDR1 and CDR2 sequences are MNHNS and SASEGT. V lost 4 bases, J lost 5 bases, and 8 bases stayed unmatched. The CDR3 sequence is 14 residues long.